Below, 9 T cell receptor beta chains from the same sample are listed, as sequenced in a study of cytomegalovirus exposure and HLA in healthy donors. PCR employed 60 Vbeta and 13 Jbeta primers. The assay was immunoSEQ multiplex PCR, and TCRdb's table has in-frame clones only and misses some. Its table records 95,000 to 110,000 clones. The specimen sequenced was PBMCs. These receptors were obtained from a man aged 35 to 55 in good health and CMV-seronegative.

V is TRBV9 and J is TRBJ2-3; 7 nucleotides align to TRBD2. V lost 3 bases, J lost 5 bases, and 9 bases stayed unmatched. Germline V gives CDR1 SGDLS, CDR2 YYNGEE. This CDR3 contains 15 residues. The CDR3 is CASSAGGGAGDTQYF. In nucleotides, the CDR3 is TGTGCCAGCAGCGCCGGCGGGGGAGCCGGAGATACGCAGTATTTT.

The rearrangement links TRBV19 to TRBJ2-5; 10 bases match TRBD2. Germline loops: CDR1 LNHDA, CDR2 SQIVND (reference sequence). CDR3 length: 14 residues. V shed 4 bases, J shed 4 bases, and the junction held 3 bases outside the gene matches. CDR3: CASSNSGRPETQYF. The CDR3 coding sequence is TGTGCCAGTAGTAATAGCGGGAGGCCAGAGACCCAGTACTTC. The variable domain in full, completed from reference TRBV19 and TRBJ2-5, reads DGGITQSPKYLFRKEGQNVTLSCEQNLNHDAMYWYRQDPGQGLRLIYYSQIVNDFQKGDIAEGYSVSREKKESFPLTVTSAQKNPTAFYLCASSNSGRPETQYFGPGTRLLVL.

The rearrangement links TRBV6-6 to TRBJ2-7, with 7 bases fitting TRBD1. Per the germline V gene, CDR1 is MNHNY and CDR2 is SVGAGI (reference sequence). CDR3 length: 14 amino acids. V trimming: 6 bases; J trimming: 3 bases; junction bases outside the gene matches: 8. This CDR3 reads CASRGDSVLYEQYF. The CDR3 DNA sequence: TGTGCCAGCAGGGGGGACAGTGTTCTCTACGAGCAGTACTTC.

The chain recombines TRBV6-5 with TRBJ2-5, with TRBD1 matching 7 bases. The V and J ends lost 2 bases and 5 bases, in that order; junction bases with no gene match: 8. The CDR3 runs to 15 residues. In germline, CDR1 is MNHEY, CDR2 SVGAGI. The CDR3 here is CASSYTPTGSETQYF. The CDR3 DNA reads as TGTGCCAGCAGTTACACGCCGACAGGGTCCGAGACCCAGTACTTC.

The genes are TRBV10-3 and TRBJ2-5; TRBD2 might be the D (7 bases). This CDR3 has 15 amino acids. CDR1 ENHRY and CDR2 SYGVKD come from the germline V gene. V lost 0 bases, J lost 5 bases, and 13 bases lay in between. The CDR3: CAISESWGGQETQYF. DNA of the CDR3: TGTGCCATCAGTGAGTCGTGGGGGGGCCAGGAGACCCAGTACTTC.

The chain uses TRBV18 and TRBJ2-5; 12 bases agree with TRBD2. CDR1 KGHSH and CDR2 LQKENI come from the germline V gene. This CDR3 region has 18 residues. The junction had 12 bases not matched to a gene; V was cut back by 2 bases and J by 5 bases. Here the CDR3 DNA reads TGTGCCAGCTCACCAATGAGACTAGCGGGGGCGTTGGGGGAGACCCAGTACTTC. Translating it yields CASSPMRLAGALGETQYF.

The chain is built from TRBV2 and TRBJ1-5, with 7 bases lining up with TRBD1. Trimming cost V 5 bases and J 4 bases; bases outside gene matches: 8. The CDR3 contains 15 residues. CDR1 and CDR2 from the germline V gene are SNHLY and FYNNEI. The CDR3 region is CASSTRDSHNQPQHF. Written as DNA, the CDR3 is TGTGCCAGCAGTACCCGGGACAGTCATAATCAGCCCCAGCATTTT.

This sequence joins TRBV19 and TRBJ2-3, with D perhaps TRBD2 (5 bases). CDR1 and CDR2 from the germline V gene are LNHDA and SQIVND (reference sequence). This CDR3 has 13 residues. V shed 6 bases and J shed 5 bases, with 12 bases lying between them. CDR3 DNA: TGTGCCAGTAGACGTCAACGGGGAGATACGCAGTATTTT. Translating it yields CASRRQRGDTQYF.

This chain connects TRBV4-1 to TRBJ2-5; 11 bases agree with TRBD1. The CDR3 contains 16 residues. V gave up 4 bases and J gave up 4 bases; unmatched junction bases: 8. Germline assignment: CDR1 MGHRA and CDR2 YSYEKL. The CDR3 loop reads CASSPGQGAGGETQYF. In nucleotides, the CDR3 is TGCGCCAGCAGCCCTGGACAGGGGGCGGGGGGAGAGACCCAGTACTTC.